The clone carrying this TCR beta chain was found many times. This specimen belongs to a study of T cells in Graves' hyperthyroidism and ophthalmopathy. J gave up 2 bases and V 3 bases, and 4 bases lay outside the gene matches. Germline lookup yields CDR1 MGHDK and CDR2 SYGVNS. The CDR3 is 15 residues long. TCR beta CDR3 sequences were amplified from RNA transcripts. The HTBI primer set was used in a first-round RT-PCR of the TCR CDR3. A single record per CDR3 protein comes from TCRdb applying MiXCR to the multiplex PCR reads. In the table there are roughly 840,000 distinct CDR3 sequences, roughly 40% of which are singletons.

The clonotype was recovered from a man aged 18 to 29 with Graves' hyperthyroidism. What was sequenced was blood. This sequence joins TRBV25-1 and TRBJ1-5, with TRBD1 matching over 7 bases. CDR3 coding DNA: TGTGCCAGCAGTGAGACAGGGATGGGCAATCAGCCCCAGCATTTT. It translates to CASSETGMGNQPQHF.